This section outlines one TCR beta chain sequence together with its context. Its specificity is unknown. Researchers generated TCR beta cDNA from about 500 ng of total RNA, relying on a constant-region primer. Three nested multiplex PCR rounds, a slightly modified ARM-PCR method, built the TCR beta libraries. For approximately 11 cycles apiece, the opening two PCR rounds ran with TRBV1-TRBV30 forward primers and a C-beta reverse primer. From the multiplex PCR reads, TCRdb called clonotypes with MiXCR, one entry per CDR3 protein. The sample consists of approximately 37,000 distinct CDR3 sequences, roughly 77% of them appearing once. The data were obtained in a study of tumor-infiltrating lymphocytes in primary liver carcinoma. Scientists recovered RNA and DNA together from roughly 20-30 mg of unsorted bulk tissue. General study findings and limits: The study found a significantly higher top-250-clone fraction in tumors than in blood (p = 0.039).

CDR3 length: 18 residues. CDR1 SGHAT and CDR2 FQNNGV come from the germline V gene. This TCR came from a man between 40 and 49 years old with primary liver carcinoma and hepatitis B virus infection. Sequencing was done on a sample of tumor-adjacent normal liver tissue. The rearrangement links TRBV11-2 to TRBJ2-5; D may be TRBD2 (5 bases). The chain's CDR3 is CASSPSSILGTGRETQYF. Here the CDR3 DNA reads TGTGCTAGTAGCCCTAGCTCAATCCTGGGTACTGGGCGGGAGACCCAGTACTTC.